The 30 T cell receptor beta chains given below trace back to one sample, sequenced in a study of read filtering for tumor transcriptome and immune sequencing. The library was built from 400 to 500 ng RNA with molecular barcoded adaptors for alpha/delta and beta/gamma chains. Using its own MiXCR run on the reads, TCRdb lists one record per CDR3 protein. The sample shows over 45,000 distinct CDR3 sequences, under 25% of them seen only once. Sequencing used a population of CD138-negative cells sorted from bone marrow. These receptors were taken from a donor older than 35 with multiple myeloma.

This clonotype has only one observation. A much larger clone differs from this one at a single base, so this may be a read error. This rearrangement joins TRBV2 to TRBJ1-4, with TRBD1 matching 7 bases. The germline gives CDR1 SNHLY, CDR2 FYNNEI. This CDR3 has 15 amino acids. The CDR3: CASLTPTGQNEKPFF. CDR3 coding DNA: TGTGCCAGCCTTACGCCGACAGGGCAGAATGAAAAACCGTTTTTT.

In its sample, this clonotype was seen many times. The rearrangement joins TRBV28 to TRBJ1-1; unclear D gene. With 1 base removed from V and 4 bases from J, the gap between germline ends came to 13 bases. The germline V gene encodes CDR1 MDHEN and CDR2 SYDVKM. This CDR3 comprises 15 residues. CDR3 DNA sequence: TGTGCCAGCAGTTTATTCACAATATTAGGCACTGAAGCTTTCTTT. This sequence encodes CASSLFTILGTEAFF.

About this clonotype itself: Since a much larger clone is just one base distant, this may be a read error. The CDR3 ends on some other residue instead of the conserved phenylalanine or tryptophan, so this is likely a read error. This rearrangement joins TRBV5-1 to TRBJ1-1; 11 bases fit TRBD1. Per germline, CDR1 SGHRS and CDR2 YFSETQ. This CDR3 spans 14 amino acids. The junction had 3 bases not matched to a gene; V was cut back by 4 bases and J by 4 bases. CDR3 bases: TGCGCCAGCAGCGGACAGGGGGCTTCCACTGAAGCTTTCTCT. Its protein product is CASSGQGASTEAFS.

This clonotype was seen at least ten times. The chain carries TRBV4-2 and TRBJ1-2; no clear D gene. The CDR3 contains 13 residues. The germline V and J ends were trimmed by 5 bases and 2 bases, with 9 bases remaining between them. From germline, CDR1 is LGHNA and CDR2 YNFKEQ. CDR3 in DNA: TGTGCCAGCAGCTTGGGGTCGAACTATGGCTACACCTTC. The encoded protein is CASSLGSNYGYTF.

Only a few counts were recorded for this clonotype. The chain joins TRBV4-1 to TRBJ2-5; perhaps TRBD1 as D (6 bases). The CDR3 is 19 amino acids. Germline assignment: CDR1 MGHRA and CDR2 YSYEKL. V was trimmed by 1 base and J by 2 bases, leaving 23 bases between them. CDR3: CASSQGVRGVGIGQETQYF. Here the CDR3 DNA reads TGCGCCAGCAGCCAAGGAGTCAGGGGTGTCGGGATTGGGCAAGAGACCCAGTACTTC.

This clonotype was detected a few times. The chain employs TRBV7-3 and TRBJ2-2; tentative D call: TRBD1 (6 bases). The V end was cut by 4 bases, the J end by 5 bases, with 14 bases between. The CDR3 has 15 residues. The germline V gene encodes CDR1 SGHTA and CDR2 FQGTGA. CDR3 residues: CASSSVTGYTGELFF. The CDR3 DNA sequence: TGTGCCAGCAGCTCGGTAACAGGGTATACCGGGGAGCTGTTTTTT.

This clonotype was seen a handful of times. V is TRBV19 and J is TRBJ1-5, with D maybe TRBD1 (6 bases). Between the trimmed V and J ends, which lost 6 bases and 4 bases, there was a span of 19 bases. CDR3 length: 16 amino acids. Germline CDR1 and CDR2: LNHDA and SQIVND (reference sequence). For the CDR3, the DNA is TGTGCCAGTAGCCCGCGAGGGGGGACAAGGAATCAGCCCCAGCATTTT. Translating gives CASSPRGGTRNQPQHF.

This clonotype came up many times. The chain links TRBV7-3 to TRBJ1-5; no firm D call. This CDR3 has 17 residues. Germline CDR1 is SGHTA and CDR2 is FQGTGA. Trimming took 1 base from V and 4 from J, leaving 17 bases between them. The CDR3 nucleotides read TGTGCCAGCAGCTTAAACCGAGGTGATGGCTGGAATCAGCCCCAGCATTTT. Translated: CASSLNRGDGWNQPQHF.

This clonotype appeared many times. This rearrangement joins TRBV14 to TRBJ2-2; 12 bases agree with TRBD2. CDR3 length: 15 residues. The germline V gene has CDR1 SGHDN and CDR2 FVKESK. The J segment lost 7 bases and the V segment lost 1 base, leaving 1 base of the junction unmatched. The CDR3: CASSQGLAGVGELFF. In DNA, the CDR3 is TGTGCCAGCAGCCAAGGACTAGCGGGAGTCGGGGAGCTGTTTTTT.

This clonotype was observed a few times. A much more abundant neighbour one base away suggests this may be a read error. CDR3 bases: TGCAGCGCCGCGGACATAGGGGGTAACTATGGCTACACCTTC. It specifies CSAADIGGNYGYTF. This rearrangement joins TRBV29-1 to TRBJ1-2; perhaps TRBD1 as D (6 bases). Germline V lookup: CDR1 SQVTM, CDR2 ANQGSEA. CDR3 size: 14 residues. Trimming shortened V by 7 bases and J by 1 base, and 16 bases separated the two germline ends.

This clonotype was seen ten or more times. The rearrangement uses TRBV19 and TRBJ2-2, with 9 bases matching TRBD2. V gave up 6 bases and J gave up 6 bases; unmatched junction bases: 8. Germline assignment: CDR1 LNHDA and CDR2 SQIVND (reference sequence). The CDR3 is 15 residues long. In DNA, the CDR3 is TGTGCCAGTAGGAGGCGGGAGGGCCTCCCCGGGGAGCTGTTTTTT. Its translation: CASRRREGLPGELFF.

This clonotype was seen many times. The V call is TRBV7-9, the J call TRBJ2-6; 10 bases are a match to TRBD1. The CDR3 totals 18 residues. V lost 5 bases to trimming and J lost 0 bases; unmatched junction nucleotides: 7. Looked up from germline, CDR1 is SEHNR and CDR2 is FQNEAQ (reference sequence). The CDR3: CASSGSGTGASGANVLTF. In DNA form, the CDR3 reads TGTGCCAGCAGCGGGTCCGGGACAGGGGCCTCTGGGGCCAACGTCCTGACTTTC. Full variable domain (outside the CDR3, taken from reference TRBV7-9 and TRBJ2-6): DTGVSQNPRHKITKRGQNVTFRCDPISEHNRLYWYRQTLGQGPEFLTYFQNEAQLEKSRLLSDRFSAERPKGSFSTLEIQRTEQGDSAMYLCASSGSGTGASGANVLTFGAGSRLTVL.

This clonotype was seen only a few times. One base away lies a much larger clone, so this may be a sequencing read error. CDR3 in amino acids: CASSLGFGQGEEELFF. CDR3 DNA sequence: TGTGCCAGCAGCTTAGGATTCGGGCAGGGGGAAGAAGAACTGTTTTTT. J is TRBJ1-4 and V is TRBV7-6; 7 bases fit TRBD1. V was pared by 1 base and J by 12 bases, with 14 bases of the junction left unmatched. Germline lookup yields CDR1 SGHVS and CDR2 FNYEAQ. The CDR3 has 16 amino acids.

The chain joins TRBV5-1 to TRBJ1-6, with a tentative D call TRBD1 (6 bases). CDR1 and CDR2 (germline): SGHRS, YFSETQ. Trimming shortened V by 4 bases and J by 5 bases, and 13 bases separated the two germline ends. The CDR3 loop spans 15 amino acids. CDR3 residues: CASSGGGQHNSPLHF. The DNA for the CDR3 is TGCGCCAGCAGCGGCGGGGGGCAGCATAATTCACCCCTCCACTTT.

This clonotype showed up many times. The genes are TRBV5-1 and TRBJ1-1, with D unclear. The CDR3 extends over 15 amino acids. In germline, CDR1 is SGHRS, CDR2 YFSETQ. The V end lost 4 bases, the J end lost 1 base, and 14 bases lay between the germline ends. CDR3 in amino acids: CASSGFFAGNTEAFF. The CDR3 DNA reads TGCGCCAGCAGCGGGTTTTTTGCGGGGAACACTGAAGCTTTCTTT.

This clonotype has a count of ten or more. The rearrangement uses TRBV29-1 and TRBJ2-3; the D is unclear. This CDR3 has 13 residues. V lost 1 base, J lost 0 bases, and 5 bases lay in between. The germline V gene has CDR1 SQVTM and CDR2 ANQGSEA. This CDR3 reads CSVEVGSTDTQYF. As DNA, the CDR3 is TGCAGCGTTGAAGTGGGGAGCACAGATACGCAGTATTTT.

Many counts were recorded for this clonotype. This chain connects TRBV6-2 or TRBV6-3 to TRBJ2-3; tentatively, D is TRBD1 (5 bases). Trimming pared 2 bases from V and 0 bases from J, leaving 12 bases between. The CDR3 spans 16 residues. CDR1 and CDR2 (germline): MNHEY, SVGEGT. CDR3 sequence (DNA): TGTGCCAGCAGTTACGGCAGGGTAAGAAGCACAGATACGCAGTATTTT. Translating gives CASSYGRVRSTDTQYF.

This clonotype was counted many times. V gene TRBV7-9 combines with J gene TRBJ1-1; 9 positions match TRBD1. This CDR3 is built from 15 residues. Unmatched junction bases numbered 5, after V lost 5 bases and J lost 1 base. Per germline, CDR1 SEHNR and CDR2 FQNEAQ (reference sequence). This chain's CDR3 is CASSPGTGWNTEAFF. The CDR3 region has the DNA TGTGCCAGCAGCCCCGGGACAGGGTGGAACACTGAAGCTTTCTTT.

The CDR3 region has the DNA TGTGCCAGCAGTCGGACCGGGACAGATACGCAGTATTTT. It is translated as CASSRTGTDTQYF. V usage is TRBV11-3 and J usage is TRBJ2-3, with D hard to call. Germline V CDR1 and CDR2: SGHNT, YENEEA. Trimming left V 6 bases short and J 3 bases short, with 10 bases between. There are 13 residues in the CDR3.

This clonotype was recorded many times. V usage is TRBV20-1 and J usage is TRBJ1-2; D is possibly TRBD1 (5 bases). CDR1 and CDR2 from the germline V gene are DFQATT and SNEGSKA (reference sequence). The CDR3 has 12 amino acids. V shed 7 bases and J shed 7 bases, with 16 bases lying between them. The CDR3 reads CSGGTSRGGYTF. In DNA form, the CDR3 reads TGCAGTGGCGGGACGTCAAGGGGTGGCTACACCTTC.

In this sample, this clonotype turned up a few times. This rearrangement joins TRBV6-5 to TRBJ2-1; 8 nucleotides align to TRBD2. With V trimmed by 6 bases and J by 8 bases, 15 bases remained unmatched. In germline, CDR1 is MNHEY, CDR2 SVGAGI. CDR3 length equals 16 residues. As DNA, the CDR3 is TGTGCCAGCAGCCCCAAAGGAGTAGCGGGGACCCATGAGCAGTTCTTC. Its protein is CASSPKGVAGTHEQFF.

Concerning this clonotype itself: A much larger clone is a single base away; this may be a read error. V is TRBV5-1 and J is TRBJ1-6, with a possible D match to TRBD1 (5 bases). The length of the CDR3 is 15 residues. Germline V CDR1 and CDR2: SGHRS, YFSETQ. CDR3 amino acids: CASSLVASTQGEASF. CDR3 in DNA: TGCGCCAGCAGCTTGGTTGCTTCAACCCAGGGTGAAGCTTCCTTT. Full variable domain (outside the CDR3, taken from reference TRBV5-1 and TRBJ1-6): KAGVTQTPRYLIKTRGQQVTLSCSPISGHRSVSWYQQTPGQGLQFLFEYFSETQRNKGNFPGRFSGRQFSNSRSEMNVSTLELGDSALYLCASSLVASTQGEASFGNGTRLTVT.

This clonotype was picked up many times. This rearrangement joins TRBV20-1 to TRBJ1-4; D call uncertain. Deletions cut 0 bases from V and 0 bases from J, with 8 bases between. The CDR3 is 15 residues long. CDR1 is DFQATT, CDR2 SNEGSKA, per germline (reference sequence). This chain's CDR3 is CSARDTRATNEKLFF. The CDR3 nucleotides read TGCAGTGCTAGAGATACGCGAGCAACTAATGAAAAACTGTTTTTT.

The table lists this clonotype with many counts. This sequence joins TRBV6-1 and TRBJ2-5, with a possible D match to TRBD1 (5 bases). Trimming shortened V by 8 bases and J by 4 bases, and 20 bases separated the two germline ends. Germline lookup yields CDR1 MNHNS and CDR2 SASEGT. The CDR3 is 15 amino acids. The CDR3 here is CASVRLGQGGETQYF. DNA for the CDR3: TGTGCCAGCGTCCGTTTGGGCCAGGGTGGAGAGACCCAGTACTTC.

The chain carries TRBV24-1 and TRBJ2-1; no reliable D call. CDR3 length: 15 residues. Germline loops: CDR1 KGHDR, CDR2 SFDVKD. With 3 bases removed from V and 5 bases from J, the gap between germline ends came to 13 bases. CDR3 coding DNA: TGTGCCACCAGTGATAGGTCGTTCGGCGACAATGAGCAGTTCTTC. This codes for CATSDRSFGDNEQFF.

V and J are TRBV5-1 and TRBJ2-6, with a tentative D call TRBD1 (5 bases). The V end lost 0 bases, the J end lost 4 bases, and 11 bases lay between the germline ends. Germline CDR1 is SGHRS and CDR2 is YFSETQ. This CDR3 is 16 amino acids long. CDR3 coding DNA: TGCGCCAGCAGCTTGGATAGGGGATCGGGGGCCAACGTCCTGACTTTC. This encodes CASSLDRGSGANVLTF.

The sample holds many counts of this clonotype. The chain joins TRBV19 to TRBJ1-2, with D maybe TRBD1 (5 bases). CDR3 length: 15 residues. V was shortened by 4 bases and J by 6 bases, with 18 bases between the two germline ends. CDR1 is LNHDA and CDR2 is SQIVND in the germline V gene (reference sequence). This CDR3 reads CASSKTQGSANGYTF. The CDR3 DNA reads as TGTGCCAGTAGTAAGACCCAGGGATCTGCAAATGGCTACACCTTC. The variable domain in full, completed from reference TRBV19 and TRBJ1-2, reads DGGITQSPKYLFRKEGQNVTLSCEQNLNHDAMYWYRQDPGQGLRLIYYSQIVNDFQKGDIAEGYSVSREKKESFPLTVTSAQKNPTAFYLCASSKTQGSANGYTFGSGTRLTVV.

As regards this clonotype: Being one base from a much bigger clone, this may be a read error. V gene TRBV28 combines with J gene TRBJ2-7, with TRBD1 matching over 7 bases. This CDR3 comprises 17 residues. Germline assignment: CDR1 MDHEN and CDR2 SYDVKM. CDR3: CAGSLDSVGTARYEQYF. The CDR3 DNA sequence: TGTGCCGGCAGCCTAGACTCAGTAGGGACAGCCCGGTACGAGCAGTACTTC. Complete variable domain (other parts from reference TRBV28 and TRBJ2-7): DVKVTQSSRYLVKRTGEKVFLECVQDMDHENMFWYRQDPGLGLRLIYFSYDVKMKEKGDIPEGYSVSREKKERFSLILESASTNQTSMYLCAGSLDSVGTARYEQYFGPGTRLTVT.

As regards this clonotype: One junction end disagrees with the germline gene, perhaps due to a read error. The rearrangement links TRBV28 to TRBJ1-2; no clear D gene. Germline CDR1 and CDR2: MDHEN and SYDVKM. The CDR3 extends over 12 amino acids. CDR3 DNA: TGTGCCAGCAGTTGCTCTAACTATGGCTGCACCTTC. Amino acid sequence: CASSCSNYGCTF.

By sample share, this clonotype is medium-sized. This chain links TRBV28 with TRBJ2-3; TRBD1 is a possible D gene (5 bases). Germline V gene data show CDR1 as MDHEN and CDR2 as SYDVKM. Trimming removed 3 bases from V and 4 bases from J, with 14 bases in between. CDR3 size: 15 residues. The DNA of the CDR3 is TGTGCCAGCAGTTTCGTGGGGCTCCCCCCAGATACGCAGTATTTT. Residues: CASSFVGLPPDTQYF.